The T cell receptor beta chain described here comes from a study of CD8 T cells in Susac syndrome. There are 11 residues in the CDR3. Germline V gives CDR1 SGHNT, CDR2 YYREEE (reference sequence). On this clonotype itself: One end of the junction fails to match germline, which may point to a read error.

Reverse transcription of about 0.5 to 1 ug RNA used random hexamers. TCR beta CDR3 was amplified by immunoSEQ multiplex PCR. This amplification extended across 54 Vbeta and 13 Jbeta segments. MiXCR was run by TCRdb on the immunoSEQ multiplex PCR reads, yielding one entry per CDR3 protein. The sample holds almost 450,000 distinct CDR3 sequences; about 85% are singletons and the top ten take roughly 0.11%. The T cells that were sequenced for TCR beta were CD8+ and CD4+ cells from blood. In the multiple sclerosis control group, patients were treatment-naive and had stable or active relapsing-remitting disease. TEMRA cells were FACS-enriched, unlike CD8+ and CD4+ T cells, which were negatively isolated.

Source material: CD8+ T cells from PBMCs. The V and J genes are TRBV5-4 and TRBJ1-1; D gene uncertain. The origin of this receptor is a human donor with multiple sclerosis. Written as DNA, the CDR3 is TGTGCCAGCATAGGTGACCCTAGACCGGAATTT. Protein sequence: CASIGDPRPEF.